This T cell receptor (beta chain) originates from a study of Graves' ophthalmopathy and Graves' hyperthyroidism. General observations from the study: Most expanded thyroid clonotypes above 0.001 frequency also appeared in blood.

This clonotype appeared many times. Its antigen is currently unknown. V shed 5 bases, J shed 0 bases, and the junction held 11 bases outside the gene matches. Germline CDR1 SGHVS, CDR2 FNYEAQ. CDR3 length: 18 amino acids. Transcripts of RNA were the source for amplifying TCR beta CDR3 regions. RT-PCR in the first round used HTBI primers; a second-round multiplex PCR followed. TCRdb recomputed calls from the multiplex PCR reads with MiXCR, one row per CDR3 protein. The repertoire holds a few hundred thousand distinct CDR3 sequences, with approximately 18% as singletons. Sequences were obtained from peripheral blood. V usage is TRBV7-6 and J usage is TRBJ2-2; 8 bases match TRBD2. The receptor's source is an adult woman with stable Graves' hyperthyroidism. DNA for the CDR3: TGTGCCAGCAGCGCTCGACAGCGGGAGTCCCCGAACACCGGGGAGCTGTTTTTT. It specifies CASSARQRESPNTGELFF.